This T cell receptor (beta chain) was identified in a study of a mutant IDH1 vaccine in newly diagnosed glioma. Across the study: Vaccines began 4-6 weeks after radiotherapy alone, or with temozolomide cycles. Visit V12 was at week 35; visit V13 was at week 47.

As to time point: week 47, end of study. Vaccination used 300 ug of mutant IDH1 20-mer peptide per dose, with topical imiquimod. Donors had new IDH1-mutant astrocytomas of WHO grade 3 or 4 (ATRX-lost). Assay: immunoSEQ multiplex PCR; the TCRdb copy retains only in-frame clones and omits some. The sample includes about 83,000 clones, approximately 75% of them seen just once. CDR1 is SNHLY, CDR2 FYNNEI, per germline. The CDR3 runs 13 residues. V lost 1 base, J lost 0 bases, and 4 bases lay in between. A remark on this clone: Its matching antigen is unknown.

Study-level results: Pseudoprogression appeared unlinked to shifts in leading peripheral T cell clonotypes.

This TCR was recovered from a man aged 35-49 years with glioma. Sequenced material: PBMCs, taken from a glioma patient whose treatment included an IDH1 peptide vaccine. The rearrangement uses TRBV2 and TRBJ2-7; D unclear. The CDR3 is CASSEGISYEQYF. In nucleotides, the CDR3 is TGTGCCAGCAGTGAAGGGATCTCCTACGAGCAGTACTTC.